This record covers a single TCR beta chain. Antigen unknown. Sequencing was performed with immunoSEQ multiplex PCR; in TCRdb, only in-frame clones are kept and a portion is missing. In the table there are 140,000 to 150,000 clones, 80% to 90% of which are singletons. The source of the sample is a study of T cell responses to AZD1222 COVID-19 vaccine. Overall study: It was second doses at about 4 or about 12 weeks that were pooled. Findings of the study overall: Clonal diversity may have been underestimated in mostly white British donors.

The CDR3 covers 12 residues. Trimming removed 5 bases from V and 5 bases from J, with 9 bases in between. Germline CDR1 reads SGHAT; CDR2 reads FQNNGV. This receptor was identified in an adult in good health. The V call is TRBV11-2, the J call TRBJ1-1; possibly TRBD1 for D (5 bases). The input for sequencing was peripheral blood, taken on day 0 of AZD1222 vaccination. Written as DNA, the CDR3 is TGTGCCAGCAGCCCGGGGCGGACTGAAGCTTTCTTT. It yields the protein CASSPGRTEAFF. The complete variable domain, with remaining parts taken from reference TRBV11-2 and TRBJ1-1, reads EAGVAQSPRYKIIEKRQSVAFWCNPISGHATLYWYQQILGQGPKLLIQFQNNGVVDDSQLPKDRFSAERLKGVDSTLKIQPAKLEDSAVYLCASSPGRTEAFFGQGTRLTVV.